Below, one T cell receptor beta chain is given with its context. The CDR3 loop spans 13 amino acids. V was cut by 10 bases and J by 0 bases, with 10 bases left in between. Generated by immunoSEQ multiplex PCR, the TCRdb table keeps only in-frame clones and is missing some. The sample has fewer than 400,000 clones, about 86% seen once. Treatment denoted: some 20 received Ad26.COV2.S at low or high dose, single or two shots; roughly five received placebo; per-sample allocation not given. Following the first vaccine or placebo injection, samples were taken on day 63. The data originate from a study of Ad26.COV2.S vaccination and SARS-CoV-2 variants.

The V call is TRBV12-3 or TRBV12-4, the J call TRBJ1-3; unclear D gene. The receptor comes from a person between 18 and 65 years old who received the Ad26.COV2.S COVID-19 vaccine or a placebo. Sequenced material: peripheral blood, taken in a trial of Ad26.COV2.S vaccine versus placebo. The CDR3 DNA sequence: TGTGCCACCTTATACAGCTCTGGAAACACCATATATTTT. This gives the protein CATLYSSGNTIYF.